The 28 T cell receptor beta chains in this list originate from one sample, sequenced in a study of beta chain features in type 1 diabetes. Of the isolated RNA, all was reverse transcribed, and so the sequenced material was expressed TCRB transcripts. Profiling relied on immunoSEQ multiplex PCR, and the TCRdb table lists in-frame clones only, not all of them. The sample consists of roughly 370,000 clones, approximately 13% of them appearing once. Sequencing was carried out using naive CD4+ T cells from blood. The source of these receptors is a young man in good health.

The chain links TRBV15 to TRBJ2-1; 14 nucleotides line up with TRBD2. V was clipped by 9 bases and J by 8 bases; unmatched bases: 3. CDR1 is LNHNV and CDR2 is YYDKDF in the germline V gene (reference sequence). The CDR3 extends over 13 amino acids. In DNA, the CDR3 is TGTGCCACTACGACTAGCGGGAGGGATGAGCAGTTCTTC. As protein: CATTTSGRDEQFF.

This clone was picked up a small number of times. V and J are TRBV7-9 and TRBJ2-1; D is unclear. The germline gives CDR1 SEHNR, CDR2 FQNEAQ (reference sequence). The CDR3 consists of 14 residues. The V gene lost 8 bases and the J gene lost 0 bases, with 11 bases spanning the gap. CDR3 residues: CASLGGSSYNEQFF. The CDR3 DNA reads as TGTGCCAGCCTTGGCGGTAGCTCCTACAATGAGCAGTTCTTC.

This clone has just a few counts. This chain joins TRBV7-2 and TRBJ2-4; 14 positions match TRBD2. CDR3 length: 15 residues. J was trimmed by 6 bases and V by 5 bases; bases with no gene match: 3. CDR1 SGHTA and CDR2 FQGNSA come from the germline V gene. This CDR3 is CASSPGLAGGNIQYF. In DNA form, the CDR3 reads TGTGCCAGCAGCCCTGGACTAGCGGGAGGAAACATTCAGTACTTC. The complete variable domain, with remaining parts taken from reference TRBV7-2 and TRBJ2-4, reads GAGVSQSPSNKVTEKGKDVELRCDPISGHTALYWYRQSLGQGLEFLIYFQGNSAPDKSGLPSDRFSAERTGGSVSTLTIQRTQQEDSAVYLCASSPGLAGGNIQYFGAGTRLSVL.

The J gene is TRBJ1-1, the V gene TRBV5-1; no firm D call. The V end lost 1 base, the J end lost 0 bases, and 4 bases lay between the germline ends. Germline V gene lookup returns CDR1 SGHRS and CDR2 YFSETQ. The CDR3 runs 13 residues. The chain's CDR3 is CASSLRMNTEAFF. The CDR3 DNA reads TGCGCCAGCAGCTTGAGGATGAACACTGAAGCTTTCTTT.

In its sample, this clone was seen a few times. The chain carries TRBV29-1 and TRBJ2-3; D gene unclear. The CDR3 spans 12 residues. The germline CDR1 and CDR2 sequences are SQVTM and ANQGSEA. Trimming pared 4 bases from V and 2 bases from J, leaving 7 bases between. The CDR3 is CSVGSTTDTQYF. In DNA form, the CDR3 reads TGCAGCGTTGGTAGCACCACAGATACGCAGTATTTT.

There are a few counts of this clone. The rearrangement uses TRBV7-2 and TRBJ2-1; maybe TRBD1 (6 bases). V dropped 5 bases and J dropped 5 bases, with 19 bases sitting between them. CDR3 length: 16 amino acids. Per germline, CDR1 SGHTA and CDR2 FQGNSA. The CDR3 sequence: CASSTQDRFGNNEQFF. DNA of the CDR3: TGTGCCAGCAGCACCCAAGACAGGTTCGGGAACAATGAGCAGTTCTTC. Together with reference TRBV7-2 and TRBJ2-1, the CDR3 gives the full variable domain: GAGVSQSPSNKVTEKGKDVELRCDPISGHTALYWYRQSLGQGLEFLIYFQGNSAPDKSGLPSDRFSAERTGGSVSTLTIQRTQQEDSAVYLCASSTQDRFGNNEQFFGPGTRLTVL.

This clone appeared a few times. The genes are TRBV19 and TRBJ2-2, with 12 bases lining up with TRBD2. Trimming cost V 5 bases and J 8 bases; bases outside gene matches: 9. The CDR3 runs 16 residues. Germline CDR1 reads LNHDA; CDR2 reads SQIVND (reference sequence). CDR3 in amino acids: CASSLPLAGGLGELFF. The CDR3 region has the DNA TGTGCCAGTAGTCTCCCGCTAGCGGGAGGGCTGGGGGAGCTGTTTTTT.

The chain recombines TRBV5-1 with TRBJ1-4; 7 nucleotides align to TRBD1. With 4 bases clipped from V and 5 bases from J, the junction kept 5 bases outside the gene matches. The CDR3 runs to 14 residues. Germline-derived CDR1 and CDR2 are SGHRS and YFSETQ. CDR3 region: CASSVGQPNEKLFF. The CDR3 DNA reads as TGCGCCAGCAGCGTGGGACAGCCGAATGAAAAACTGTTTTTT.

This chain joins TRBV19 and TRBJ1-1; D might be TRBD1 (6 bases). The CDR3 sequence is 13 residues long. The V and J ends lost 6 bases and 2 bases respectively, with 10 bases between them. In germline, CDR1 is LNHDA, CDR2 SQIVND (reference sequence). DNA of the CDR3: TGTGCCAGTAGGGTACAGGGAAACACTGAAGCTTTCTTT. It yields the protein CASRVQGNTEAFF.

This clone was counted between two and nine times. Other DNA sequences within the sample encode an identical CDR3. The CDR3 protein is CSATGDYGYTF. As DNA, the CDR3 is TGCAGTGCTACAGGGGACTATGGCTACACCTTC. This rearrangement joins TRBV20-1 to TRBJ1-2, with a weak D call TRBD1 (6 bases). V gave up 4 bases and J gave up 3 bases, with 6 bases separating them. Germline assignment: CDR1 DFQATT and CDR2 SNEGSKA (reference sequence). The CDR3 sequence is 11 residues long.

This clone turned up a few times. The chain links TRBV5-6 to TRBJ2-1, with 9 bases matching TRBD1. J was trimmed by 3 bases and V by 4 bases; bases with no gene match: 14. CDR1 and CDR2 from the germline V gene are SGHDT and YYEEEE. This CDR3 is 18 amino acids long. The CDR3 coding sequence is TGTGCCAGCAGCCCGGACAGGGGATTTCAGATTAACTACAATGAGCAGTTCTTC. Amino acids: CASSPDRGFQINYNEQFF.

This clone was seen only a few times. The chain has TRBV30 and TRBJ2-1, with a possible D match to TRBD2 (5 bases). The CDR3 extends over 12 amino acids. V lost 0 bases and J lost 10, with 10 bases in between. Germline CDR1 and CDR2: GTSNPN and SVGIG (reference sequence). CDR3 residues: CAWSVRRREQFF. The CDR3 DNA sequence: TGTGCCTGGAGTGTAAGGAGGCGGGAGCAGTTCTTC. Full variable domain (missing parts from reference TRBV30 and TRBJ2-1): SQTIHQWPATLVQPVGSPLSLECTVEGTSNPNLYWYRQAAGRGLQLLFYSVGIGQISSEVPQNLSASRPQDRQFILSSKKLLLSDSGFYLCAWSVRRREQFFGPGTRLTVL.

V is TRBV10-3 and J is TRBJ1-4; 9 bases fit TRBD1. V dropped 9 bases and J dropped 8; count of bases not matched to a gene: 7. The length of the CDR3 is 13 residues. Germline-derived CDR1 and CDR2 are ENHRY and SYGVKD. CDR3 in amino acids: CAIGTGSEEKLFF. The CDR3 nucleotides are TGTGCCATAGGGACAGGGTCTGAAGAAAAACTGTTTTTT.

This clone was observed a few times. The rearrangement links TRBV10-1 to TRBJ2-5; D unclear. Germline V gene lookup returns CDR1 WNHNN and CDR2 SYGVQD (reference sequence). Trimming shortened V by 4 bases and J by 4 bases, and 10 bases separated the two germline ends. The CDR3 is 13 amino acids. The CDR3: CASSVDPRETQYF. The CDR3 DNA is TGCGCCAGCAGTGTGGATCCCAGAGAGACCCAGTACTTC.

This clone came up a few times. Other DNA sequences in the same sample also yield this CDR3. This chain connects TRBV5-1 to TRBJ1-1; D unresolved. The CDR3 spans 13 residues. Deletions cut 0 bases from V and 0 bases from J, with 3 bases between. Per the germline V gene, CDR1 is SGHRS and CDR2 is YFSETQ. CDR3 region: CASSLGLNTEAFF. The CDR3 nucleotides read TGCGCCAGCAGCTTGGGACTGAACACTGAAGCTTTCTTT.

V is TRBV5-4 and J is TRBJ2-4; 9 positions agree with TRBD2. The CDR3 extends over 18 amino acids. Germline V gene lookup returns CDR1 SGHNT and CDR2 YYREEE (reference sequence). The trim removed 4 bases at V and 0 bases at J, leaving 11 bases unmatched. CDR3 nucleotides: TGTGCCAGCAGCACGGGGCTAGCGGGGCTTGGAGCCAAAAACATTCAGTACTTC. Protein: CASSTGLAGLGAKNIQYF.

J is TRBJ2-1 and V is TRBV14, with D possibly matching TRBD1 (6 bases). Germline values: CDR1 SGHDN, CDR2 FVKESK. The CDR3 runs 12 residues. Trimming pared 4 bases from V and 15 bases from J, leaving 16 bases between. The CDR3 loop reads CASSRGTYDPFF. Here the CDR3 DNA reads TGTGCCAGCAGCCGAGGGACATACGACCCGTTCTTC.

CDR3 bases: TGTGCCAGCAGCCTCCTCCGAGAGACCCAGTACTTC. Its translation: CASSLLRETQYF. J is TRBJ2-5 and V is TRBV14; D gene uncertain. V lost 4 bases and J lost 4, with 7 bases in between. The germline V gene encodes CDR1 SGHDN and CDR2 FVKESK. This CDR3 is 12 amino acids long.

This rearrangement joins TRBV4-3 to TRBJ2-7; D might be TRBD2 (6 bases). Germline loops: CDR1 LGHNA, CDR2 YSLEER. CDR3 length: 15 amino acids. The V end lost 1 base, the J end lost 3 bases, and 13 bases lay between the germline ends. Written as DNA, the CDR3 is TGCGCCAGCAGCCAAGGGGAGGCCAGGGTCTACGAGCAGTACTTC. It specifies CASSQGEARVYEQYF.

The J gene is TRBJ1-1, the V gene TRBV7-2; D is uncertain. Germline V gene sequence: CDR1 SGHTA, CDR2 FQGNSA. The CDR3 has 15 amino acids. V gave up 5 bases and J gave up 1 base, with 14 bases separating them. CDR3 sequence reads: CASSPPGGWNTEAFF. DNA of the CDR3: TGTGCCAGCAGCCCCCCCGGAGGGTGGAACACTGAAGCTTTCTTT.

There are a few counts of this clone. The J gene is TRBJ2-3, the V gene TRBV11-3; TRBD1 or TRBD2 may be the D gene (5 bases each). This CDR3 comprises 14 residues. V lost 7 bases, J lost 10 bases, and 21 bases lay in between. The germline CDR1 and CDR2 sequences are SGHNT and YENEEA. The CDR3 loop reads CASTPLGVSDPQYF. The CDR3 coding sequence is TGTGCCAGCACCCCCTTGGGGGTATCGGATCCGCAGTATTTT.

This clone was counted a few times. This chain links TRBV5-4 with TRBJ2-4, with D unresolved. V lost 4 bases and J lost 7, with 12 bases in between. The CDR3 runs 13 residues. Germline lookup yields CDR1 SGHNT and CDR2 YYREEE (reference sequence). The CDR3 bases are TGTGCCAGCAGCCCCCGTGAGGAGAACATTCAGTACTTC. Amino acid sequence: CASSPREENIQYF.

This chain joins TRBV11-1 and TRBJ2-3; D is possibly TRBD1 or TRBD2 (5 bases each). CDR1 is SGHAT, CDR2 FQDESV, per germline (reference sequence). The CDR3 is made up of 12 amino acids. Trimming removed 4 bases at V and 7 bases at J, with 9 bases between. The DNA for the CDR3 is TGTGCCAGCAGCTCTCAGGGACATACGCAGTATTTT. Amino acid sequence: CASSSQGHTQYF.

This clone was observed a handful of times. This CDR3 reads CAWSAPGRYEQYV. The CDR3 region has the DNA TGTGCCTGGAGTGCCCCAGGTAGATACGAGCAGTACGTC. The rearrangement joins TRBV30 to TRBJ2-7; D not resolved. From germline, CDR1 is GTSNPN and CDR2 SVGIG (reference sequence). This CDR3 is built from 13 residues. Deletions cut 1 base from V and 4 bases from J, with 11 bases between.

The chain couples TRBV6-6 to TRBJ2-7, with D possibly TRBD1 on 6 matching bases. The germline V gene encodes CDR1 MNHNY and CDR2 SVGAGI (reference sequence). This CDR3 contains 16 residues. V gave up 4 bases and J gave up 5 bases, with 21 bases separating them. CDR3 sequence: CASSLKDSLGPNEQYF. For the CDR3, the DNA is TGTGCCAGCAGTTTAAAGGACAGCCTCGGACCGAACGAGCAGTACTTC.

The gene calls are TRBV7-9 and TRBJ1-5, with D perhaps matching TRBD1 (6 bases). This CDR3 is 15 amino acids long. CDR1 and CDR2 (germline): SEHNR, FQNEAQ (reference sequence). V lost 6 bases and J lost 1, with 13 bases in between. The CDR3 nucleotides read TGTGCCAGCAGTGCCACAGGGATAAGCAATCAGCCCCAGCATTTT. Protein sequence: CASSATGISNQPQHF.

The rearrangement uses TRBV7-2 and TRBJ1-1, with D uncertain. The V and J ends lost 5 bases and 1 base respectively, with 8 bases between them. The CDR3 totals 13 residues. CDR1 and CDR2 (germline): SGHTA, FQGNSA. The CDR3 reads CASSRLRNTEAFF. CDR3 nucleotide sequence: TGTGCCAGCAGCCGATTGAGGAACACTGAAGCTTTCTTT.

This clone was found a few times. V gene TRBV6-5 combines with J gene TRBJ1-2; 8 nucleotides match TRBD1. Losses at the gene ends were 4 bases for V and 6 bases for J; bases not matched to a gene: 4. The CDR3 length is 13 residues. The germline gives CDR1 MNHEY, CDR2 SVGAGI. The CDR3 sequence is CASSLTGANGYTF. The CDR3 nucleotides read TGTGCCAGCAGTTTGACAGGGGCGAATGGCTACACCTTC.